The 3 T cell receptor beta chains below come from one sample, sequenced in a study of control samples from healthy donors and cancer patients. Generated by immunoSEQ multiplex PCR, the TCRdb table keeps only in-frame clones and is missing some. The table includes approximately 230,000 clones, roughly 80% detected once. Specimen: PBMCs. These receptors came from a woman aged 60 to 75 with lung cancer.

The chain is built from TRBV5-1 and TRBJ2-2, with D unresolved. The germline CDR1 and CDR2 sequences are SGHRS and YFSETQ. The CDR3 length is 15 residues. Trimming took off 1 base at V and 1 base at J, with 8 bases between the two ends. This CDR3 reads CASSLIERNTGELFF. CDR3 coding DNA: TGCGCCAGCAGCTTGATCGAGCGGAACACCGGGGAGCTGTTTTTT.

The chain uses TRBV28 and TRBJ1-2, with 7 positions matching TRBD1. With V trimmed by 6 bases and J by 2 bases, 3 bases remained unmatched. Germline-derived CDR1 and CDR2 are MDHEN and SYDVKM. The CDR3 has 13 residues. In nucleotides, the CDR3 is TGTGCCAGCAGGGTGGACAGGAACTATGGCTACACCTTC. Its protein product is CASRVDRNYGYTF.

The V gene is TRBV10-3, the J gene TRBJ2-1, with D unresolved. Germline V gene sequence: CDR1 ENHRY, CDR2 SYGVKD. The CDR3 is 11 amino acids. Between the trimmed V and J ends, which lost 8 bases and 6 bases, there was a span of 8 bases. CDR3 in DNA: TGTGCCATCTCCCCCTCCAATGAGCAGTTCTTC. Translation: CAISPSNEQFF.